Listed here is a single TCR beta chain. As yet, its antigen is unknown. Time point of the sample: newly diagnosed GD, antithyroid drugs for less than 3 months. Preparation of the TCR library used RNA extracted from PBMCs. The entry originates in a study of regulatory T cells in long-lasting Graves disease. Study-level results: Persistent disease was characterized by preferential usage of TRBV28, TRBJ1-2 and TRBJ2-5.

Germline CDR1 SNHLY, CDR2 FYNNEI. This CDR3 region has 15 residues. V was cut by 3 bases and J by 2 bases, with 13 bases left in between. Arm-PCR with iRepertoire HTBI primers amplified the CDR3 regions for these TCR beta libraries. From the multiplex PCR reads, TCRdb called clonotypes with MiXCR, one entry per CDR3 protein. The table lists 420,000 or so distinct CDR3 sequences, 15% to 20% of them singletons. The sample was also linked to a second study, of T cells in Graves' hyperthyroidism and ophthalmopathy. From that study: Reasons for excluding patients were uncontrolled infection, other autoimmune disease, pregnancy or lactation.

The chain employs TRBV2 and TRBJ2-5; D gene unclear. Sequenced here: peripheral blood mononuclear cells (PBMCs), sampled at new diagnosis, from a patient treated with antithyroid drugs. The sequence came from a woman in her late teens or twenties with Graves disease. As DNA, the CDR3 is TGTGCCAGCAGTGAGAGCTGGAAGGATCAAGAGACCCAGTACTTC. Translated, it gives CASSESWKDQETQYF.